The entry that follows covers one TCR beta chain sequence. Its specificity is unknown. The data were taken from a study of cytomegalovirus exposure and HLA in healthy donors. With V trimmed by 5 bases and J by 4 bases, 7 bases remained unmatched. CDR1 is SGHVS and CDR2 is FQNEAQ in the germline V gene. The CDR3 contains 15 residues. Study-wide results and caveats: One later analysis, an examination of the 90 to 150 validation repertoires, found that first-cohort TCR clusters tended to co-occur in them.

The repertoire was sequenced with immunoSEQ multiplex PCR; TCRdb's copy has only in-frame clones and lacks some. The profile shows 250,000 to 300,000 clones, 85% to 90% of them singletons. The source material was PBMCs. The receptor was derived from a woman younger than 35 in good health and CMV-seronegative. This chain links TRBV7-8 with TRBJ2-7; 11 bases map to TRBD1. The CDR3 coding sequence is TGTGCCAGCAGCACCGGGACAGGGGGTTATTACGAGCAGTACTTC. Its translation is CASSTGTGGYYEQYF.